Shown below are 28 T cell receptor beta chains from a single sample sequenced in a study of spatial heterogeneity in lung cancer. TCRdb analysed the 5' RACE reads with MiXCR anew, one entry per CDR3 protein. The sample contains around 110,000 distinct CDR3 sequences, 12% of which appear only once. Time point given: blood at routine non-recurrence follow-up after resection. Whole RNA, isolated from tumor, nontumor lung or frozen PBMC, was sequenced without prior sorting. The sequences come from PBMCs, collected at follow-up. These receptors all come from a male donor with early-stage non-small cell lung cancer.

This clonotype has a handful of counts. The chain couples TRBV7-3 to TRBJ2-5; maybe TRBD1 (5 bases). Between the trimmed V and J ends, which lost 5 bases and 2 bases, there was a span of 12 bases. This CDR3 is built from 14 residues. Per germline, CDR1 SGHTA and CDR2 FQGTGA. As DNA, the CDR3 is TGTGCCAGCAGCGAAATACCAGGGCAAGAGACCCAGTACTTC. Protein: CASSEIPGQETQYF.

The CDR3 DNA follows: TGTGCCAGCAGCTTAGTTGCGTCCCGCACAGATACGCAGTATTTT. Residues: CASSLVASRTDTQYF. J is TRBJ2-3 and V is TRBV7-2, with D uncertain. Germline V gene lookup returns CDR1 SGHTA and CDR2 FQGNSA. The CDR3 totals 15 residues. The V end was cut by 1 base, the J end by 1 base, with 9 bases between. The full variable domain, rest sourced from reference TRBV7-2 and TRBJ2-3, is GAGVSQSPSNKVTEKGKDVELRCDPISGHTALYWYRQSLGQGLEFLIYFQGNSAPDKSGLPSDRFSAERTGGSVSTLTIQRTQQEDSAVYLCASSLVASRTDTQYFGPGTRLTVL.

The chain is built from TRBV1 and TRBJ2-4; no check of the table's D call, TRBD1, against the DNA was made. TRBV1 is a pseudogene segment. The CDR3 extends over 16 amino acids. CDR3 nucleotides: TGCACCAGCAGCCAAGGGGACAGCCGGACGAAAAACATTCAGTACTTC. Residues: CTSSQGDSRTKNIQYF.

This clonotype was counted only a few times. The chain links TRBV20-1 to TRBJ2-7; the match to TRBD1 covers 7 bases. The V and J ends lost 1 base and 5 bases, in that order; junction bases with no gene match: 5. The CDR3 has 13 amino acids. Germline V gene lookup returns CDR1 DFQATT and CDR2 SNEGSKA (reference sequence). Here the CDR3 DNA reads TGCAGTGCTAGAGCAGGGGGTGACGACGAGCAGTACTTC. This gives the protein CSARAGGDDEQYF.

This clonotype was observed a few times. V usage is TRBV10-2 and J usage is TRBJ2-1, with 7 bases matching TRBD2. Germline V CDR1 and CDR2: WSHSY, SAAADI. Trimming at V came to 2 bases and at J to 4 bases, leaving 2 bases not matched to a gene. The CDR3 contains 14 residues. The CDR3 region is CASSELAAYNEQFF. DNA of the CDR3: TGCGCCAGCAGTGAGCTAGCGGCTTACAATGAGCAGTTCTTC.

V is TRBV5-1 and J is TRBJ2-3, with 8 bases fitting TRBD2. This CDR3 has 15 amino acids. V shed 3 bases, J shed 3 bases, and the junction held 6 bases outside the gene matches. Germline CDR1 is SGHRS and CDR2 is YFSETQ. In DNA, the CDR3 is TGCGCCAGCAGCTATACTAGCGGTCCTACAGATACGCAGTATTTT. The encoded protein is CASSYTSGPTDTQYF. Complete variable domain (other parts from reference TRBV5-1 and TRBJ2-3): KAGVTQTPRYLIKTRGQQVTLSCSPISGHRSVSWYQQTPGQGLQFLFEYFSETQRNKGNFPGRFSGRQFSNSRSEMNVSTLELGDSALYLCASSYTSGPTDTQYFGPGTRLTVL.

CDR3 sequence reads: CASSFAGGEQYF. CDR3 DNA: TGTGCCAGCAGCTTCGCAGGGGGCGAGCAGTACTTC. This chain links TRBV7-3 with TRBJ2-7, with TRBD1 matching over 7 bases. From germline, CDR1 is SGHTA and CDR2 FQGTGA. Trimming at V came to 3 bases and at J to 6 bases, leaving 2 bases not matched to a gene. This CDR3 has 12 residues.

V usage is TRBV29-1 and J usage is TRBJ2-5; tentative D call: TRBD1 (5 bases). Germline V gene lookup returns CDR1 SQVTM and CDR2 ANQGSEA. Trimming took 3 bases from V and 2 from J, leaving 10 bases between them. The CDR3 length is 13 residues. The CDR3 loop is CSVEGQLQETQYF. The CDR3 bases are TGCAGCGTTGAGGGGCAGTTACAAGAGACCCAGTACTTC.

Many counts were recorded for this clonotype. This chain joins TRBV7-2 and TRBJ1-5, with D unresolved. Trimming removed 3 bases from V and 7 bases from J, with 10 bases in between. The CDR3 spans 13 residues. The germline V gene encodes CDR1 SGHTA and CDR2 FQGNSA. The DNA for the CDR3 is TGTGCCAGCAGCTTTACGGGGATGCAGCCCCAGCATTTT. This encodes CASSFTGMQPQHF.

The sample holds a few counts of this clonotype. The chain joins TRBV7-2 to TRBJ2-6; D might be TRBD2 (5 bases). Trimming took 5 bases from V and 5 from J, leaving 22 bases between them. The CDR3 covers 18 residues. The germline V gene has CDR1 SGHTA and CDR2 FQGNSA. The CDR3 region is CASSLGLGLRSRANVLTF. CDR3 bases: TGTGCCAGCAGCCTAGGACTGGGTCTAAGGAGTAGGGCCAACGTCCTGACTTTC.

This clonotype was found a few times. The chain combines TRBV6-1 with TRBJ2-7; D uncertain. CDR1 and CDR2 from the germline V gene are MNHNS and SASEGT. The CDR3 covers 10 residues. V was pared by 4 bases and J by 4 bases, with 2 bases between. The DNA of the CDR3 is TGTGCCAGCAGTGTTTACGAGCAGTACTTC. It is translated as CASSVYEQYF.

This clonotype was observed a handful of times. The chain couples TRBV27 to TRBJ2-7; D may be TRBD2 (7 bases). The CDR3 runs to 14 residues. V shed 3 bases and J shed 7 bases, with 16 bases lying between them. Germline-derived CDR1 and CDR2 are MNHEY and SMNVEV (reference sequence). CDR3: CASSFRGGRREQYF. Here the CDR3 DNA reads TGTGCCAGCAGTTTTAGGGGGGGCAGGAGGGAGCAGTACTTC.

This clonotype was detected ten times or more. The rearrangement links TRBV20-1 to TRBJ1-4; D gene ambiguous. This CDR3 contains 15 residues. The germline gives CDR1 DFQATT, CDR2 SNEGSKA (reference sequence). V shed 4 bases and J shed 8 bases, with 20 bases lying between them. The CDR3 DNA follows: TGCAGTGCTACCATTGACTCGTTCTGGAGCGAAAAACTGTTTTTT. Translated: CSATIDSFWSEKLFF.

This sequence joins TRBV25-1 and TRBJ2-1; the match to TRBD1 covers 8 bases. Looked up from germline, CDR1 is MGHDK and CDR2 is SYGVNS. After removal of 3 bases from V and 8 bases from J, the junction contained 9 bases not matched to a gene. The length of the CDR3 is 15 residues. CDR3 nucleotides: TGTGCCAGCAGTGAGGACAGGGTAGGAGGCGATGAGCAGTTCTTC. Translated, it gives CASSEDRVGGDEQFF.

This clonotype was counted many times. The chain has TRBV7-9 and TRBJ1-1, with D tentatively TRBD1 (5 bases). CDR1 is SEHNR, CDR2 FQNEAQ, per germline (reference sequence). CDR3 length: 13 residues. CDR3 bases: TGTGGCGAAGCCCGAGACAGGAACACTGAAGCTTTCTTT. It is translated as CGEARDRNTEAFF.

This clonotype was counted between two and nine times. This chain links TRBV30 with TRBJ1-6; D is possibly TRBD1 (6 bases). Germline V gives CDR1 GTSNPN, CDR2 SVGIG (reference sequence). The CDR3 is 12 amino acids. The V and J ends lost 1 base and 10 bases respectively, with 8 bases between them. CDR3 nucleotide sequence: TGTGCCTGGAGTGAGGGGGTGTCACCCCTCCACTTT. Its translation is CAWSEGVSPLHF.

This clonotype was recorded only once. V gene TRBV5-1 combines with J gene TRBJ2-5, with D perhaps TRBD1 or TRBD2 (5 bases each). CDR1 and CDR2 from the germline V gene are SGHRS and YFSETQ. The CDR3 contains 14 residues. The V end lost 3 bases, the J end lost 1 base, and 10 bases lay between the germline ends. The CDR3 sequence is CASSSSGTQETQYF. The CDR3 region has the DNA TGCGCCAGCAGCTCCTCCGGGACCCAAGAGACCCAGTACTTC.

Ten or more counts support this clonotype. The rearrangement links TRBV5-1 to TRBJ1-3; 8 bases are shared with TRBD1. The CDR3 has 15 residues. Germline CDR1 and CDR2: SGHRS and YFSETQ. V lost 4 bases to trimming and J lost 4 bases; unmatched junction nucleotides: 7. The CDR3 DNA reads as TGCGCCAGCAGCGGGGGACAGGCAGCCGGAAACACCATATATTTT. The encoded protein is CASSGGQAAGNTIYF. Using reference TRBV5-1 and TRBJ1-3 for the parts outside the CDR3, the full variable domain is KAGVTQTPRYLIKTRGQQVTLSCSPISGHRSVSWYQQTPGQGLQFLFEYFSETQRNKGNFPGRFSGRQFSNSRSEMNVSTLELGDSALYLCASSGGQAAGNTIYFGEGSWLTVV.

This clonotype was seen only a few times. The chain joins TRBV5-1 to TRBJ1-1; the D gene is possibly TRBD1 (5 bases). Trimming shortened V by 0 bases and J by 1 base, and 10 bases separated the two germline ends. The CDR3 is 15 residues long. Germline V gene lookup returns CDR1 SGHRS and CDR2 YFSETQ. CDR3 DNA sequence: TGCGCCAGCAGCTTGGCGGCAGGGAGGAACACTGAAGCTTTCTTT. Amino acids: CASSLAAGRNTEAFF.

This clonotype was recorded only once. This chain connects TRBV2 to TRBJ2-7, with D perhaps given as TRBD1 or TRBD2 (5 bases each). Germline V lookup: CDR1 SNHLY, CDR2 FYNNEI. CDR3 length: 15 residues. The V end was cut by 4 bases, the J end by 2 bases, with 15 bases between. The CDR3 spells CASSAGQYLPYEQYF. CDR3 coding DNA: TGTGCCAGCAGTGCGGGGCAGTACCTCCCCTACGAGCAGTACTTC.

The chain recombines TRBV3-2 with TRBJ2-7; the tabulated D call, TRBD1, remains unverified against the DNA. TRBV3-2 counts as a pseudogene. The CDR3 length is 15 residues. This CDR3 is CASSAGLTGDYEQYF. The CDR3 DNA sequence: TGTGCCAGCAGCGCTGGCCTGACAGGAGATTACGAGCAGTACTTC.

This chain uses TRBV5-5 with TRBJ2-2; D ambiguous. Per germline, CDR1 SGHKS and CDR2 YYEKEE (reference sequence). Trimming cost V 0 bases and J 6 bases, with 12 bases left between them. The CDR3 length is 15 residues. CDR3: CASSLGVQRAGELFF. The DNA of the CDR3 is TGTGCCAGCAGCTTGGGGGTCCAGAGAGCCGGGGAGCTGTTTTTT.

Details on this clonotype: Sequence at one end of the junction differs from germline and may be a read error. The chain links TRBV7-9 to TRBJ2-7, with TRBD1 matching 8 bases. CDR3 length: 16 amino acids. Germline values: CDR1 SEHNR, CDR2 FQNEAQ (reference sequence). CDR3 sequence reads: CANSFGGTGPTYEQYF. The CDR3 DNA is TGTGCCAACAGCTTCGGTGGGACAGGACCTACCTACGAGCAGTACTTC.

The chain has TRBV6-2 or TRBV6-3 and TRBJ1-2; possible D gene TRBD1, 6 bases. Germline V lookup: CDR1 MNHEY, CDR2 SVGEGT. This CDR3 is built from 12 residues. The V and J ends lost 2 bases and 7 bases respectively, with 8 bases between them. CDR3 sequence reads: CASSYTRGGYTF. CDR3 nucleotides: TGTGCCAGCAGTTACACCAGGGGTGGCTACACCTTC.

This clonotype was seen a few times. The chain recombines TRBV7-2 with TRBJ2-1, with D perhaps being TRBD1 or TRBD2 (5 bases each). In germline, CDR1 is SGHTA, CDR2 FQGNSA. The CDR3 is 15 amino acids. Trimming removed 0 bases from V and 4 bases from J, with 10 bases in between. CDR3 residues: CASSLAGRQYNEQFF. CDR3 DNA: TGTGCCAGCAGCTTAGCAGGGAGACAGTACAATGAGCAGTTCTTC.

This clonotype was counted ten times or more. The chain uses TRBV5-4 and TRBJ2-3, with TRBD2 as a possible D gene (5 bases). CDR3 size: 15 residues. Germline V gene sequence: CDR1 SGHNT, CDR2 YYREEE (reference sequence). Trimming removed 4 bases at V and 6 bases at J, with 18 bases between. The CDR3 DNA reads as TGTGCCAGCAGCCTCGCCGGGATAGAAGCGGATACGCAGTATTTT. This translates into CASSLAGIEADTQYF.

This clonotype was counted at least ten times. This sequence joins TRBV9 and TRBJ1-5, with D unclear. V was shortened by 2 bases and J by 1 base, with 10 bases between the two germline ends. The CDR3 is 15 residues long. Per germline, CDR1 SGDLS and CDR2 YYNGEE. CDR3: CASSVTADSNQPQHF. The CDR3 DNA reads as TGTGCCAGCAGCGTGACCGCGGACAGCAATCAGCCCCAGCATTTT.

The chain carries TRBV6-1 and TRBJ2-7; tentative D call: TRBD2 (6 bases). Trimming removed 5 bases at V and 5 bases at J, with 10 bases between. The CDR3 is made up of 12 amino acids. Germline values: CDR1 MNHNS, CDR2 SASEGT. CDR3 region: CASSFWRDEQYF. The CDR3 nucleotides read TGTGCCAGCAGTTTTTGGAGGGACGAGCAGTACTTC.